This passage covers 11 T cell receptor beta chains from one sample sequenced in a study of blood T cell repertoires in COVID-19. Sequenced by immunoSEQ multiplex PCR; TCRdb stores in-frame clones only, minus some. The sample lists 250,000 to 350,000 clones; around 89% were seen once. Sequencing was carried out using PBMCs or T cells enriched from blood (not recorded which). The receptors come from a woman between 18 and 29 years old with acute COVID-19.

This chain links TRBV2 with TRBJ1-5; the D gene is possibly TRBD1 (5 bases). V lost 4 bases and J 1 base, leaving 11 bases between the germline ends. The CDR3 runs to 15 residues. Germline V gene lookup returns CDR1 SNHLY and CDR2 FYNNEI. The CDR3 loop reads CASSGQGGSNQPQHF. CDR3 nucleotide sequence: TGTGCCAGCAGTGGTCAGGGAGGCAGCAATCAGCCCCAGCATTTT.

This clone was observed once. As DNA, the CDR3 is TGTGCCAGCCGGAGGGGAGGCAATTCACCCCTCCACTTT. It codes for CASRRGGNSPLHF. The V and J genes are TRBV11-3 and TRBJ1-6, with D possibly matching TRBD1 (5 bases). CDR3 size: 13 residues. Germline CDR1 reads SGHNT; CDR2 reads YENEEA. V lost 8 bases to trimming and J lost 7 bases, with 12 bases between them.

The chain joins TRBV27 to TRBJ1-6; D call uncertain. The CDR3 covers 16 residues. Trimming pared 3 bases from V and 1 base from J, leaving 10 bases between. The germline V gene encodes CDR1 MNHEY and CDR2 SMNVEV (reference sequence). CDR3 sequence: CASSLRALSYNSPLHF. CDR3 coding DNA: TGTGCCAGCAGTTTGAGGGCGTTGTCCTATAATTCACCCCTCCACTTT.

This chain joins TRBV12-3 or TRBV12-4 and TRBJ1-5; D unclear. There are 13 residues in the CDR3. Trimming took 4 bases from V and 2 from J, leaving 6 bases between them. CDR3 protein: CASSSRGNQPQHF. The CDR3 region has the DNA TGTGCCAGCAGTTCGAGAGGCAATCAGCCCCAGCATTTT.

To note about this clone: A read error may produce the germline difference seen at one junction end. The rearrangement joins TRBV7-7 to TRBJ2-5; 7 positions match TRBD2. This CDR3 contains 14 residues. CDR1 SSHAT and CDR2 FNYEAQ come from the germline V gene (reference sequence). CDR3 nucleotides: TGTGCTAGCAGCTTCGGCGGGGGTGAAGAGACCCAGTACTTC. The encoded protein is CASSFGGGEETQYF.

CDR3 residues: CASSYSPSGARSSYEQYF. In DNA form, the CDR3 reads TGTGCCAGCAGTTACTCGCCTAGCGGGGCCAGGAGCTCCTACGAGCAGTACTTC. This chain links TRBV6-2 or TRBV6-3 with TRBJ2-7, with TRBD2 identical over 9 bases. The CDR3 consists of 18 residues. The V gene's germline CDR1 is MNHEY and CDR2 SVGEGT. The trim removed 0 bases at V and 0 bases at J, leaving 9 bases unmatched.

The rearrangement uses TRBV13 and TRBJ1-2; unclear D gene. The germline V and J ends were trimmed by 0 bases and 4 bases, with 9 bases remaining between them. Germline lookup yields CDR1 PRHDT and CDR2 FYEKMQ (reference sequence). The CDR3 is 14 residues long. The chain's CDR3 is CASSLGVTAYGYTF. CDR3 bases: TGTGCCAGCAGCTTAGGGGTCACTGCCTATGGCTACACCTTC.

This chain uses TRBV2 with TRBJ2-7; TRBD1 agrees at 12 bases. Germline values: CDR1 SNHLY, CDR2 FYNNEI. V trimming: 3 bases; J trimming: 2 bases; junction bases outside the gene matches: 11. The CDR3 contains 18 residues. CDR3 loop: CASSEGQGAASETYEQYF. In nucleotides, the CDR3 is TGTGCCAGCAGTGAGGGACAGGGGGCGGCTAGCGAGACCTACGAGCAGTACTTC. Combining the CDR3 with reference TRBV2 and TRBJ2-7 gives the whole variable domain EPEVTQTPSHQVTQMGQEVILRCVPISNHLYFYWYRQILGQKVEFLVSFYNNEISEKSEIFDDQFSVERPDGSNFTLKIRSTKLEDSAMYFCASSEGQGAASETYEQYFGPGTRLTVT.

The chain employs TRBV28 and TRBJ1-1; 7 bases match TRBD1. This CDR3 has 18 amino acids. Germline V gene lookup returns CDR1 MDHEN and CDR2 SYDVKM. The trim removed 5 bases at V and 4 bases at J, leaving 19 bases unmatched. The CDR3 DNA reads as TGTGCCAGCAGTACATACTGGGCCGCGACAGGGAACAGCACTGAAGCTTTCTTT. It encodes CASSTYWAATGNSTEAFF.

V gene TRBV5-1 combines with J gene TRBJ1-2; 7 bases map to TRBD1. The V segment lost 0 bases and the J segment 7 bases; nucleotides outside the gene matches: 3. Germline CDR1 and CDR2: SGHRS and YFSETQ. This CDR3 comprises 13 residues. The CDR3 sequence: CASSLEGATGYTF. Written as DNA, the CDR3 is TGCGCCAGCAGCTTGGAGGGGGCTACTGGCTACACCTTC.

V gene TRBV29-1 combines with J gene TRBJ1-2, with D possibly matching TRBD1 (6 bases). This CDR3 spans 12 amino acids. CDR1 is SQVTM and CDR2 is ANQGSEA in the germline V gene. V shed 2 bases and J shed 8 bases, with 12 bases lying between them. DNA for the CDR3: TGCAGCGTTGAACAGGGGTGGGAAGGCTACACCTTC. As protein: CSVEQGWEGYTF. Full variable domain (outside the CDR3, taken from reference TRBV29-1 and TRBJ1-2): SAVISQKPSRDICQRGTSLTIQCQVDSQVTMMFWYRQQPGQSLTLIATANQGSEATYESGFVIDKFPISRPNLTFSTLTVSNMSPEDSSIYLCSVEQGWEGYTFGSGTRLTVV.